This T cell receptor (beta chain) originates from a study of blood T cell repertoires in COVID-19. Germline V gene lookup returns CDR1 SGHRS and CDR2 YFSETQ. J gave up 3 bases and V 3 bases, and 15 bases lay outside the gene matches. The CDR3 length is 17 residues. Assay used: immunoSEQ multiplex PCR; TCRdb lists only in-frame clones, some missing. Among about 230,000 clones listed, just under 90% were seen once. This TCR was recovered from a man between 25 and 39 years old with COVID-19, enrolled during active disease. The J gene is TRBJ2-7, the V gene TRBV5-1, with 7 positions matching TRBD2. The sequenced sample consisted of peripheral blood. CDR3 sequence (DNA): TGCGCCAGCAGCTCGGATGGGGAGGGTATCCAAGACTACGAGCAGTACTTC. Its protein is CASSSDGEGIQDYEQYF.